These 14 T cell receptor beta chains were sequenced from one sample in a study of T cell repertoires in cytomegalovirus infection. One entry per CDR3 protein, called by TCRdb with MiXCR from the reads. Of over 300,000 distinct CDR3 sequences in the sample, around 9.5% were seen once. Sequenced material: PBMCs. The receptors were gathered from a human donor in good health (CMV status not recorded). Some clones in this sample may be carry-over from other donors' samples.

This clonotype appeared many times. The rearrangement links TRBV7-2 to TRBJ1-2; no definite D call. The CDR3 covers 15 residues. The ends were cut back, 1 base at V and 4 bases at J, with 13 bases in the middle. The germline gives CDR1 SGHTA, CDR2 FQGNSA. Written as DNA, the CDR3 is TGTGCCAGCAGCTTAGGATCACGAATGACCTATGGCTACACCTTC. This codes for CASSLGSRMTYGYTF.

This clonotype was detected many times. The chain uses TRBV7-2 and TRBJ2-7, with 13 bases lining up with TRBD2. In germline, CDR1 is SGHTA, CDR2 FQGNSA. V shed 8 bases, J shed 3 bases, and the junction held 19 bases outside the gene matches. The CDR3 totals 19 residues. CDR3 bases: TGTGCCAGCTCCGAGGGGAGACTAGCGGGGGGACTCATCTTCTACGAGCAGTACTTC. It specifies CASSEGRLAGGLIFYEQYF.

This clonotype was detected ten times or more. The gene calls are TRBV7-2 and TRBJ2-1; 8 bases align to TRBD2. Germline-derived CDR1 and CDR2 are SGHTA and FQGNSA. The CDR3 has 15 residues. V was clipped by 6 bases and J by 7 bases; unmatched bases: 11. The CDR3 here is CASSNQRGIGNEQFF. CDR3 nucleotides: TGTGCCAGCAGTAACCAGCGGGGGATTGGGAATGAGCAGTTCTTC. The whole variable domain, filled in from reference TRBV7-2 and TRBJ2-1, reads GAGVSQSPSNKVTEKGKDVELRCDPISGHTALYWYRQSLGQGLEFLIYFQGNSAPDKSGLPSDRFSAERTGGSVSTLTIQRTQQEDSAVYLCASSNQRGIGNEQFFGPGTRLTVL.

The chain couples TRBV9 to TRBJ2-1; TRBD2 matches 9 bases. Per the germline V gene, CDR1 is SGDLS and CDR2 is YYNGEE. With 5 bases clipped from V and 3 bases from J, the junction kept 9 bases outside the gene matches. There are 16 residues in the CDR3. DNA for the CDR3: TGTGCCAGCAGTCCTACCCTAGCGGGGAACTACAATGAGCAGTTCTTC. As protein: CASSPTLAGNYNEQFF. The whole variable domain, filled in from reference TRBV9 and TRBJ2-1, reads DSGVTQTPKHLITATGQRVTLRCSPRSGDLSVYWYQQSLDQGLQFLIQYYNGEERAKGNILERFSAQQFPDLHSELNLSSLELGDSALYFCASSPTLAGNYNEQFFGPGTRLTVL.

The rearrangement joins TRBV28 to TRBJ2-1; tentatively, D is TRBD1 (6 bases). The germline V gene encodes CDR1 MDHEN and CDR2 SYDVKM. The CDR3 consists of 15 residues. V lost 2 bases and J 6 bases, leaving 14 bases between the germline ends. CDR3 region: CASSLGGPPSNEQFF. The DNA of the CDR3 is TGTGCCAGCAGTTTAGGGGGCCCGCCGAGCAATGAGCAGTTCTTC.

Ten or more counts support this clonotype. The chain recombines TRBV7-2 with TRBJ2-7; 7 nucleotides align to TRBD1. There are 14 residues in the CDR3. Trimming cost V 0 bases and J 2 bases; bases outside gene matches: 1. CDR1 is SGHTA, CDR2 FQGNSA, per germline. The chain's CDR3 is CASSLADRTYEQYF. CDR3 sequence (DNA): TGTGCCAGCAGCTTAGCGGACAGGACCTACGAGCAGTACTTC.

V usage is TRBV6-2 or TRBV6-3 and J usage is TRBJ2-1; D perhaps matches TRBD1 (6 bases). The CDR3 totals 15 residues. V was shortened by 6 bases and J by 2 bases, with 14 bases between the two germline ends. The germline V gene has CDR1 MNHEY and CDR2 SVGEGT. In DNA form, the CDR3 reads TGTGCCAGCAGCAACAGGGTAGTAGCCTACAATGAGCAGTTCTTC. Translating gives CASSNRVVAYNEQFF.

At least ten counts were recorded for this clonotype. The chain carries TRBV6-1 and TRBJ1-1; maybe TRBD1 (5 bases). Germline V gene data show CDR1 as MNHNS and CDR2 as SASEGT. The CDR3 loop spans 14 amino acids. Between the trimmed V and J ends, which lost 9 bases and 7 bases, there was a span of 21 bases. As DNA, the CDR3 is TGTGCCAGTGACCCCAGTACAGGACTTGGTGAAGCTTTCTTT. This gives the protein CASDPSTGLGEAFF.

This clonotype was counted between two and nine times. The rearrangement links TRBV6-2 or TRBV6-3 to TRBJ1-1, with D perhaps TRBD1 (6 bases). Deletions cut 6 bases from V and 4 bases from J, with 15 bases between. CDR1 is MNHEY, CDR2 SVGEGT, per germline. CDR3 length equals 14 residues. DNA of the CDR3: TGTGCCAGCAGGCTGACCAGGGGTACCACTGAAGCTTTCTTT. Residues: CASRLTRGTTEAFF.

This clonotype was seen a handful of times. The J gene is TRBJ2-7, the V gene TRBV2; 8 bases line up with TRBD1. The CDR3 length is 16 residues. The V gene end was trimmed by 5 bases and the J gene end by 5 bases; junction bases not matched to a gene: 14. Germline V gives CDR1 SNHLY, CDR2 FYNNEI. The CDR3, as DNA: TGTGCCAGCAGTCGTCTAGGAGGACAGGGAGTGAACGAGCAGTACTTC. It encodes CASSRLGGQGVNEQYF.

The chain uses TRBV4-1 and TRBJ2-1, with D possibly being TRBD2 (7 bases). CDR1 is MGHRA, CDR2 YSYEKL, per germline. V lost 1 base and J lost 5, with 12 bases in between. The CDR3 extends over 15 amino acids. CDR3 nucleotides: TGCGCCAGCAGCCAAGGACACGGGGGGCACAATGAGCAGTTCTTC. This codes for CASSQGHGGHNEQFF.

This sequence joins TRBV7-9 and TRBJ2-3; 11 nucleotides agree with TRBD2. Germline assignment: CDR1 SEHNR and CDR2 FQNEAQ (reference sequence). V shed 5 bases, J shed 0 bases, and the junction held 16 bases outside the gene matches. The CDR3 is 20 residues long. In DNA form, the CDR3 reads TGTGCCAGCAGCGCCCGTTTGACTGTCGGGACTAGCGGAAGCACAGATACGCAGTATTTT. Its translation is CASSARLTVGTSGSTDTQYF.

This clonotype has ten or more counts. The chain joins TRBV28 to TRBJ2-7; 8 bases align to TRBD2. With 3 bases clipped from V and 3 bases from J, the junction kept 4 bases outside the gene matches. CDR1 is MDHEN, CDR2 SYDVKM, per germline. This CDR3 comprises 14 residues. The CDR3 loop reads CASSFTSGGYEQYF. The CDR3 DNA follows: TGTGCCAGCAGTTTTACTAGCGGCGGCTACGAGCAGTACTTC.

This clonotype was seen many times. The chain combines TRBV7-8 with TRBJ1-2; no firm D call. Trimming stripped 2 bases from V and 3 bases from J, with 22 bases between. The CDR3 totals 18 residues. From germline, CDR1 is SGHVS and CDR2 FQNEAQ. The CDR3 reads CASSLRKQYDPPYYGYTF. Written as DNA, the CDR3 is TGTGCCAGCAGCTTACGGAAACAATACGACCCGCCTTACTATGGCTACACCTTC.